This T cell receptor beta chain was observed in a study of T cells expressing NK-cell markers. The CDR3 length is 17 residues. The V gene's germline CDR1 is MGHRA and CDR2 YSYEKL. One entry per CDR3 protein, without DNA, is what TCRdb gives after re-calling the 5' RACE reads. The sample data list 130,000 to 150,000 distinct CDR3 sequences. This receptor was taken from a man between 18 and 29 years old in good health. This chain joins TRBV4-1 and TRBJ2-2; TCRdb's D call of TRBD2 is untestable without DNA. Sequenced material: blood T cells: a sorted CD56 or NKG2C T cell subset, CD4+ or CD8+ T cells, or bulk PBMC T cells (not recorded which). This CDR3 is CASSQDTSGSVLGELFF.